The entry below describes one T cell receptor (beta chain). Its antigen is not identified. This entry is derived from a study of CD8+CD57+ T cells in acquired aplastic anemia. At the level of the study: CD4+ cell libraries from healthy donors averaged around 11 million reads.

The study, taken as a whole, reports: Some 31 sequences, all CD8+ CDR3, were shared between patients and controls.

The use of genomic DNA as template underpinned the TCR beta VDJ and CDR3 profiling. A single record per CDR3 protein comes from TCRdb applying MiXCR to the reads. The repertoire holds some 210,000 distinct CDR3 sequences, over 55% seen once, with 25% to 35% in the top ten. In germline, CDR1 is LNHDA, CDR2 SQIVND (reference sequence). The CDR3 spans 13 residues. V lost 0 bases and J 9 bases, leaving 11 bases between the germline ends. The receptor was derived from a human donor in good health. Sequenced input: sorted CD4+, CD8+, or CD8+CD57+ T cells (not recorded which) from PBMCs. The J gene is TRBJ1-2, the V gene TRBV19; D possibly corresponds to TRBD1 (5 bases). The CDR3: CASSIEEGMSYTF. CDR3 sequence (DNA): TGTGCCAGTAGTATAGAGGAGGGGATGAGCTACACCTTC.